Listed below are T cell receptor beta chains from one sample, sequenced in a study of regulatory T cells in long-lasting Graves disease. TCRdb reprocessed the multiplex PCR reads via MiXCR and lists one record per CDR3 protein. The top ten hold 29% of the sample, which has nearly 350,000 distinct CDR3 sequences, around a fifth seen once. The sample consisted of peripheral blood mononuclear cells (PBMCs), taken when the disease was refractory, from a patient treated with antithyroid drugs. The source of these receptors is a female donor with Graves disease. Each CDR3 is given with its conserved first and last residue. D genes are given only for firm matches. Only some rows state a clone size, as once, few, many or a class for expanded clones.

TGTGCCACCAGCAGAGCCCGAGGCAGGGGAAACATTCAGTACTTC | CATSRARGRGNIQYF | many | TRBJ2-4 | TRBV15 | NA
TGTGCCAGTAGTATGGGACACCTTCCCTATGGCTACACCTTC | CASSMGHLPYGYTF | many | TRBJ1-2 | TRBV19 | NA
TGTGCCAGCAGCCAGGTACCGGGACAGGGGTCCGGGGAGCTGTTTTTT | CASSQVPGQGSGELFF | few | TRBJ2-2 | TRBV3-1 | TRBD1
TGTGCCAGTAGTATGCGGATTTATCAGCCCCAGCATTTT | CASSMRIYQPQHF | few | TRBJ1-5 | TRBV19 | NA
TGTGCCAGCAGCTTAACCTCAGGGGGGGTCCATTCACCCCTCCACTTT | CASSLTSGGVHSPLHF | many | TRBJ1-6 | TRBV7-3 | TRBD1
TGCGCCAGCAGCTTGGCCGGGGGCGAGAACACTGAAGCTTTCTTT | CASSLAGGENTEAFF | many | TRBJ1-1 | TRBV5-1 | NA
TGTGCCAGCAGCGCTCTAGCGGGAGTAAGCTATGAGCAGTTCTTC | CASSALAGVSYEQFF | NA | TRBJ2-1 | TRBV11-2 | TRBD2
TGTGCCTGGAGTCCCTCAGGGGACTATGGCTACACCTTC | CAWSPSGDYGYTF | few | TRBJ1-2 | TRBV30 | NA
TGTGCCAGCAGCTACCGGGAGAGCCTGAACACTGAAGCTTTCTTT | CASSYRESLNTEAFF | NA | TRBJ1-1 | TRBV9 | NA
TGTGCCATCGGGGTTCTGGGGGGCAATCAGCCCCAGCATTTT | CAIGVLGGNQPQHF | few | TRBJ1-5 | TRBV10-3 | NA
TGTGCCAGCAGCGGACCCGGGACAGGGGCTCGGGAGACCCAGTACTTC | CASSGPGTGARETQYF | NA | TRBJ2-5 | TRBV7-2 | TRBD1
TGTGCCAGCAGTTTGGGACTCCCGGCCCTTTACGAGCAGTACTTC | CASSLGLPALYEQYF | many | TRBJ2-7 | TRBV27 | NA
TGTGCCAGCAGTCCCCAAGGTTCGAGCATGAACACTGAAGCTTTCTTT | CASSPQGSSMNTEAFF | many | TRBJ1-1 | TRBV6-1 | NA
TGTGCCACCAGCAGGTATTTGAACGCTGAAGCTTTCTTT | CATSRYLNAEAFF | NA | TRBJ1-1 | TRBV15 | NA
TGTGCCAGCTCACCAACGGGGACAGCAGGCTACGAGCAGTACTTC | CASSPTGTAGYEQYF | NA | TRBJ2-7 | TRBV18 | TRBD1
TGTGCCAGTAGTTCGACGACAGGGGGTTATAATTCACCCCTCCACTTT | CASSSTTGGYNSPLHF | few | TRBJ1-6 | TRBV19 | TRBD1
TGCAGTGCTAGAGTAGCAGGCCCCTCCACTGAAGCTTTCTTT | CSARVAGPSTEAFF | many | TRBJ1-1 | TRBV20-1 | NA
TGTGCCAGCAGCTTAGGCCGGGCTCCCTACAATGAGCAGTTCTTC | CASSLGRAPYNEQFF | NA | TRBJ2-1 | TRBV11-2 | NA
TGTGCCAGCAGCTTAGATTGGAACACTGAAGCTTTCTTT | CASSLDWNTEAFF | NA | TRBJ1-1 | TRBV11-2 | NA
TGTGCCAGTAGTATTTCTGGACAAGCACTCTCTGGGGCCAACGTCCTGACTTTC | CASSISGQALSGANVLTF | NA | TRBJ2-6 | TRBV19 | NA
TGTGCCAGCAGAAAAAGGGAGTATTACGAGACCCAGTACTTC | CASRKREYYETQYF | many | TRBJ2-5 | TRBV2 | NA
TGTGCCAGCACGAGGGAGGAGAGCACTGAAGCTTTCTTT | CASTREESTEAFF | many | TRBJ1-1 | TRBV12-3/TRBV12-4 | NA
TGTGCCAGCAGTTTCGGGGGTAGGGGCTCCTACGAGCAGTACTTC | CASSFGGRGSYEQYF | many | TRBJ2-7 | TRBV12-3/TRBV12-4 | NA
TGCAGTGCTAGGGGGGATGGCAATCAGCCCCAGCATTTT | CSARGDGNQPQHF | many | TRBJ1-5 | TRBV20-1 | NA
TGTGCCAGTACAAACAGGGGAGGCACCGGGGAGCTGTTTTTT | CASTNRGGTGELFF | NA | TRBJ2-2 | TRBV3-1 | NA
TGCGCCAGCAGCTTGGAGTATCGGCAGATGTCCGGGGAGCTGTTTTTT | CASSLEYRQMSGELFF | NA | TRBJ2-2 | TRBV5-1 | NA
TGTGCCAGCAGCGTTGGTCCGCTCGAGAGGTCCTACGAGCAGTACTTC | CASSVGPLERSYEQYF | few | TRBJ2-7 | TRBV9 | NA
TGTGCCAGCAGTCTGTTCTTAGGGGTCGAGCAGTACTTC | CASSLFLGVEQYF | many | TRBJ2-7 | TRBV28 | NA
TGTGCCAGCAGGGCGGGACAGGAGAACACTGAAGCTTTCTTT | CASRAGQENTEAFF | few | TRBJ1-1 | TRBV3-1 | TRBD1
TGTGCCAGCAGTTTGGGGTCCCTCACAGATACGCAGTATTTT | CASSLGSLTDTQYF | NA | TRBJ2-3 | TRBV6-2/TRBV6-3 | NA
TGTGCCAGCAGCGTATCCGGGACGGGCGATCAGCCCCAGCATTTT | CASSVSGTGDQPQHF | NA | TRBJ1-5 | TRBV9 | NA
TGTGCCAGCTCCGAAGCGGGGACCCAGTACTTC | CASSEAGTQYF | NA | TRBJ2-5 | TRBV18 | NA
TGTGCCATCAGTGAGGGGACATATATTACGGAGACCCAGTACTTC | CAISEGTYITETQYF | NA | TRBJ2-5 | TRBV10-3 | NA
TGTGCCAGCAAAAAAGGGGGGGAAACCTACGAGCAGTACTTC | CASKKGGETYEQYF | many | TRBJ2-7 | TRBV7-9 | NA
TGCAGTGCTGCAGGGGGGCACACTGAAGCTTTCTTT | CSAAGGHTEAFF | many | TRBJ1-1 | TRBV20-1 | TRBD1
TGTGCCAGCAGCTTGGCACCAGGGGGGAACACTGAAGCTTTCTTT | CASSLAPGGNTEAFF | NA | TRBJ1-1 | TRBV7-3 | TRBD1
TGTGCCAGCAGCGCAACAGGGGTCTCGCAAGCTTTCTTT | CASSATGVSQAFF | few | TRBJ1-1 | TRBV6-1 | TRBD1
TGTGCCAGCAGGTTGGGGCTAGCGGGAGGGCCAGAGACCCAGTACTTC | CASRLGLAGGPETQYF | few | TRBJ2-5 | TRBV12-3/TRBV12-4 | TRBD2
TGTGCCAGCAGCCGGGGACAGGGGCACACCGGGGAGCTGTTTTTT | CASSRGQGHTGELFF | NA | TRBJ2-2 | TRBV14 | TRBD1
TGTGCCAGCAGTTACTCTCGGGGAGCCACTGAAGCTTTCTTT | CASSYSRGATEAFF | many | TRBJ1-1 | TRBV6-2/TRBV6-3 | NA
TGTGCCAGCAGCTTATCACCTTTCCGGTTGGCAGACCCAAAAAGGCAGTTCTTC | CASSLSPFRLADPKRQFF | NA | TRBJ2-1 | TRBV11-2 | NA
TGTGCTAGCAGCTTAGTCCCGGACAGCTCCTATAATTCACCCCTCCACTTT | CASSLVPDSSYNSPLHF | NA | TRBJ1-6 | TRBV7-7 | NA
TGTGCCAGCAGCCAGAGCAGGGCGCTCCAAGAGACCCAGTACTTC | CASSQSRALQETQYF | many | TRBJ2-5 | TRBV3-1 | NA
TGTGCCAGCTCACCCGCTCTCGGGGGCCCTGAAGCTTTCTTT | CASSPALGGPEAFF | NA | TRBJ1-1 | TRBV18 | NA
TGTGCCAGCAGTTTAGATGGGAGCAGGGGCGCGGTCACTGAAGCTTTCTTT | CASSLDGSRGAVTEAFF | many | TRBJ1-1 | TRBV12-3/TRBV12-4 | NA
TGTGCCAGCAGCTTGTCCGGGGGGCTTGTCACTGAAGCTTTCTTT | CASSLSGGLVTEAFF | few | TRBJ1-1 | TRBV5-6 | NA
TGTGCCAGCAGTTTATTAGGGGGACAGGGGATTTACGAAAAACTGTTTTTT | CASSLLGGQGIYEKLFF | many | TRBJ1-4 | TRBV12-3/TRBV12-4 | TRBD1
TGTGCCAGCAGTTTGCCGGGAGCTTCGGGGCAGTACTTC | CASSLPGASGQYF | many | TRBJ2-7 | TRBV28 | NA
TGCAGTGCTAGTGTTAGGGAGGAGACCCAGTACTTC | CSASVREETQYF | many | TRBJ2-5 | TRBV20-1 | NA
TGTGCCAGCAGCTTCCAGGGTCCTGGCGAGCAGTACTTC | CASSFQGPGEQYF | few | TRBJ2-7 | TRBV7-3 | NA
TGTGCCAGCAGCTTAGATCCTACGCTCAATCAGCCCCAGCATTTT | CASSLDPTLNQPQHF | few | TRBJ1-5 | TRBV11-2 | NA
TGTGCCAGTAGAGACATTAGCAATCAGCCCCAGCATTTT | CASRDISNQPQHF | NA | TRBJ1-5 | TRBV19 | NA
TGTGCCAGCAGCTTGTCGAGCATGAACACTGAAGCTTTCTTT | CASSLSSMNTEAFF | many | TRBJ1-1 | TRBV7-2 | NA
TGCAGTGCCGACGAACAAGAGAACATTCAGTACTTC | CSADEQENIQYF | many | TRBJ2-4 | TRBV20-1 | NA
TGTGCCAGCAGCTTAGGCCTAAGGGGTGAAGCTTTCTTT | CASSLGLRGEAFF | many | TRBJ1-1 | TRBV11-2 | NA
TGCGCCAGCAGCGTAGGACCGCAGGGTCTGAACACTGAAGCTTTCTTT | CASSVGPQGLNTEAFF | many | TRBJ1-1 | TRBV5-1 | NA
TGTGCCAGCAGCCCTTCCAGGGGGGGTAACTATGGCTACACCTTC | CASSPSRGGNYGYTF | many | TRBJ1-2 | TRBV11-2 | TRBD1